These 18 T cell receptor beta chains originate from one sample sequenced in a study of graft-versus-host responses after intestinal transplantation. The protocol was immunoSEQ multiplex PCR, while the TCRdb copy is restricted to in-frame clones and leaves out a portion. The sample gives 25,000 to 35,000 clones, 70% to 90% of which show up once; roughly 10% is in the top ten. The specimen was PBMCs, collected nearly 470 days after intestinal transplantation. The receptor source for this set is a human patient who received an intestinal transplant, so some T cells may come from the graft donor.

This clone was seen more than once but under ten times. The chain combines TRBV10-3 with TRBJ2-3; tentative D call: TRBD2 (5 bases). The CDR3 has 15 residues. Germline CDR1 reads ENHRY; CDR2 reads SYGVKD. V was cut by 7 bases and J by 6 bases, with 20 bases left in between. The chain's CDR3 is CAIKDGERPGDTQYF. In DNA form, the CDR3 reads TGTGCCATCAAAGACGGAGAGCGCCCGGGGGATACGCAGTATTTT.

V is TRBV5-1 and J is TRBJ2-1; 10 bases agree with TRBD2. Trimming removed 0 bases from V and 12 bases from J; junction bases left unmatched: 3. The CDR3 contains 13 residues. CDR1 SGHRS and CDR2 YFSETQ come from the germline V gene. DNA of the CDR3: TGCGCCAGCAGCTTGGGAGCTAGCGGGGGGCAGTTCTTC. It yields the protein CASSLGASGGQFF.

The chain recombines TRBV6-5 with TRBJ2-7; no clear D gene. V lost 0 bases and J 0 bases, leaving 9 bases between the germline ends. Germline V gene lookup returns CDR1 MNHEY and CDR2 SVGAGI. This CDR3 comprises 15 residues. The CDR3 DNA reads TGTGCCAGCAGTTACTCCGATTCGGGCTCCTACGAGCAGTACTTC. Its protein product is CASSYSDSGSYEQYF.

A few counts support this clone. The V call is TRBV5-1, the J call TRBJ2-1, with 7 bases fitting TRBD2. V shed 1 base and J 3 bases; nucleotides not matched to a gene: 7. Germline CDR1 and CDR2: SGHRS and YFSETQ. CDR3 length: 16 amino acids. The CDR3 DNA reads as TGCGCCAGCAGCTTGAAGAAGCCGGGGGGCTACAATGAGCAGTTCTTC. It encodes CASSLKKPGGYNEQFF.

The chain joins TRBV11-2 to TRBJ2-1; D tentatively fits TRBD1 or TRBD2 (5 bases each). The germline CDR1 and CDR2 sequences are SGHAT and FQNNGV. The CDR3 runs 16 residues. The V and J ends lost 2 bases and 9 bases respectively, with 20 bases between them. In nucleotides, the CDR3 is TGTGCCAGCAGCTTAAACCAACTTCCGGGGCTTTTTGAGCAGTTCTTC. The encoded protein is CASSLNQLPGLFEQFF.

The J gene is TRBJ2-7, the V gene TRBV28; 7 bases match TRBD1. CDR1 and CDR2 (germline): MDHEN, SYDVKM. This CDR3 region has 14 residues. V shed 7 bases, J shed 2 bases, and the junction held 8 bases outside the gene matches. The CDR3 is CASNLPGQTYEQYF. The CDR3 DNA follows: TGTGCCAGCAACCTACCGGGACAGACCTACGAGCAGTACTTC.

The J gene is TRBJ2-1, the V gene TRBV6-6, with D unclear. Trimming left V 4 bases short and J 10 bases short, with 11 bases between. CDR3 length: 12 amino acids. CDR1 is MNHNY and CDR2 is SVGAGI in the germline V gene (reference sequence). The CDR3 sequence: CASSSTSSEQFF. DNA of the CDR3: TGTGCCAGCAGTTCCACGTCTTCGGAGCAGTTCTTC.

The rearrangement joins TRBV19 to TRBJ1-1; no reliable D call. The CDR3 is 13 amino acids. Looked up from germline, CDR1 is LNHDA and CDR2 is SQIVND (reference sequence). V was clipped by 5 bases and J by 1 base, with 8 bases between them. The CDR3 DNA is TGTGCCAGTAGTCCTACATGGAACACTGAAGCTTTCTTT. This encodes CASSPTWNTEAFF. Looking up the rest from reference TRBV19 and TRBJ1-1 gives the full variable domain: DGGITQSPKYLFRKEGQNVTLSCEQNLNHDAMYWYRQDPGQGLRLIYYSQIVNDFQKGDIAEGYSVSREKKESFPLTVTSAQKNPTAFYLCASSPTWNTEAFFGQGTRLTVV.

The rearrangement links TRBV13 to TRBJ2-1, with D perhaps matching TRBD1 or TRBD2 (5 bases each). From germline, CDR1 is PRHDT and CDR2 FYEKMQ (reference sequence). The CDR3 loop spans 15 amino acids. With 5 bases removed from V and 5 bases from J, the gap between germline ends came to 16 bases. CDR3 sequence reads: CASSNFGAGNNEQFF. The CDR3, as DNA: TGTGCCAGCAGCAACTTCGGGGCAGGGAACAATGAGCAGTTCTTC.

The chain joins TRBV5-1 to TRBJ2-1; D is uncertain. CDR3 length equals 17 residues. CDR1 and CDR2 from the germline V gene are SGHRS and YFSETQ. Deletions cut 2 bases from V and 0 bases from J, with 15 bases between. CDR3 DNA sequence: TGCGCCAGCAGCTTACAGTTACGGGCGAGCTCCTACAATGAGCAGTTCTTC. Amino acids: CASSLQLRASSYNEQFF.

In DNA, the CDR3 is TGTGCCAGCAGCTTAGAAGGGCCGGCCAGTGTAAGTGAAGCTTTCTTT. It codes for CASSLEGPASVSEAFF. The V gene is TRBV13, the J gene TRBJ1-1; the D is unclear. Germline CDR1 reads PRHDT; CDR2 reads FYEKMQ (reference sequence). The CDR3 is 16 amino acids. Between the trimmed V and J ends, which lost 1 base and 7 bases, there was a span of 19 bases.

The chain uses TRBV28 and TRBJ1-5; D gene uncertain. V lost 1 base to trimming and J lost 0 bases, with 10 bases between them. Germline-derived CDR1 and CDR2 are MDHEN and SYDVKM. The CDR3 consists of 16 residues. CDR3 amino acids: CASSLFGRTSNQPQHF. The CDR3 nucleotides read TGTGCCAGCAGTTTATTTGGCAGGACTAGCAATCAGCCCCAGCATTTT.

The chain has TRBV2 and TRBJ1-4, with D perhaps TRBD1 (5 bases). The CDR3 has 15 residues. Germline V gives CDR1 SNHLY, CDR2 FYNNEI. V was clipped by 6 bases and J by 6 bases, with 17 bases between them. The DNA for the CDR3 is TGTGCCAGCAGCACGAAGCGGGGAGGGGATGAAAAACTGTTTTTT. Its translation: CASSTKRGGDEKLFF.

The CDR3 reads CASSQDTSGAYYEQYF. The DNA of the CDR3 is TGCGCCAGCAGCCAAGATACTAGCGGGGCTTACTACGAGCAGTACTTC. This chain joins TRBV4-1 and TRBJ2-7; TRBD2 matches at 10 bases. CDR3 size: 16 residues. With 0 bases clipped from V and 3 bases from J, the junction kept 5 bases outside the gene matches. The germline CDR1 and CDR2 sequences are MGHRA and YSYEKL.

J is TRBJ1-1 and V is TRBV29-1, with 8 bases identical to TRBD1. CDR1 is SQVTM and CDR2 is ANQGSEA in the germline V gene. Trimming at V came to 6 bases and at J to 1 base, leaving 4 bases not matched to a gene. The CDR3 sequence is 13 residues long. The CDR3 here is CSVRGQGNTEAFF. CDR3 DNA: TGCAGCGTCCGCGGACAGGGGAACACTGAAGCTTTCTTT. Full variable domain (outside the CDR3, taken from reference TRBV29-1 and TRBJ1-1): SAVISQKPSRDICQRGTSLTIQCQVDSQVTMMFWYRQQPGQSLTLIATANQGSEATYESGFVIDKFPISRPNLTFSTLTVSNMSPEDSSIYLCSVRGQGNTEAFFGQGTRLTVV.

The V call is TRBV6-5, the J call TRBJ1-1; D may be TRBD1 (5 bases). There are 14 residues in the CDR3. V shed 2 bases and J shed 0 bases, with 7 bases lying between them. Germline assignment: CDR1 MNHEY and CDR2 SVGAGI. This CDR3 is CASSYRGMNTEAFF. The DNA of the CDR3 is TGTGCCAGCAGTTACCGGGGCATGAACACTGAAGCTTTCTTT.

The chain uses TRBV6-5 and TRBJ2-5; TRBD1 might be the D (6 bases). V was trimmed by 5 bases and J by 2 bases, leaving 9 bases between them. CDR3 length: 13 residues. Looked up from germline, CDR1 is MNHEY and CDR2 is SVGAGI. Here the CDR3 reads CASSRDRQETQYF. CDR3 nucleotide sequence: TGTGCCAGCAGTCGCGACAGGCAAGAGACCCAGTACTTC.

V gene TRBV18 combines with J gene TRBJ2-1; possibly TRBD2 for D (7 bases). The CDR3 spans 15 residues. Germline V gives CDR1 KGHSH, CDR2 LQKENI. Trimming cost V 1 base and J 6 bases, with 13 bases left between them. As DNA, the CDR3 is TGTGCCAGCTCACCACTAGGGAGGGGGATCAATGAGCAGTTCTTC. It codes for CASSPLGRGINEQFF.